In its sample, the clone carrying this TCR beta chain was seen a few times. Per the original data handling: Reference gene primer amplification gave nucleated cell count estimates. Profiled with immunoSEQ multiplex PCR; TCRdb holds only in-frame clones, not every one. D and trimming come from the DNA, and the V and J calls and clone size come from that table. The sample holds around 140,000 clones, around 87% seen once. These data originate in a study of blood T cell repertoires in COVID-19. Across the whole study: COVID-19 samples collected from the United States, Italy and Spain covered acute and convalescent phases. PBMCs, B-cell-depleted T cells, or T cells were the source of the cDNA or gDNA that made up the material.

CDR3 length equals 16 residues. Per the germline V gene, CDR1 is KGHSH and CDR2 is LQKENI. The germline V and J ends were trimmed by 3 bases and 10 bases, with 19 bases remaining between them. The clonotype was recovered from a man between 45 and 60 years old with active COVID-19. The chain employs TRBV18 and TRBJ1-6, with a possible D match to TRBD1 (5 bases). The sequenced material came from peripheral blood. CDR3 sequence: CASSPKGPGVHSPLHF. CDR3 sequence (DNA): TGTGCCAGCTCACCGAAAGGGCCGGGGGTCCACTCACCCCTCCACTTT.